This T cell receptor beta chain comes out of a study of response to subunit inactivated influenza vaccine. CDR1 LGHDT and CDR2 YNNKEL come from the germline V gene (reference sequence). V lost 6 bases to trimming and J lost 9 bases; unmatched junction nucleotides: 15. The CDR3 length is 17 residues. TCRdb re-called the RT-PCR reads through MiXCR, storing one row per CDR3 protein. The sample has 600,000 to 850,000 distinct CDR3 sequences; about 14% are singletons. This clonotype came up many times. Sequencing used PBMCs from blood, obtained approximately 15 days before vaccination. This clonotype was sampled from a man aged 50 to 59 who received an inactivated influenza vaccine. V gene TRBV3-1 combines with J gene TRBJ2-3, with 13 nucleotides matching TRBD2. CDR3 sequence: CASSPFPGLAGAATQYF. The DNA for the CDR3 is TGTGCCAGCAGTCCCTTCCCCGGACTAGCGGGAGCCGCCACGCAGTATTTT.